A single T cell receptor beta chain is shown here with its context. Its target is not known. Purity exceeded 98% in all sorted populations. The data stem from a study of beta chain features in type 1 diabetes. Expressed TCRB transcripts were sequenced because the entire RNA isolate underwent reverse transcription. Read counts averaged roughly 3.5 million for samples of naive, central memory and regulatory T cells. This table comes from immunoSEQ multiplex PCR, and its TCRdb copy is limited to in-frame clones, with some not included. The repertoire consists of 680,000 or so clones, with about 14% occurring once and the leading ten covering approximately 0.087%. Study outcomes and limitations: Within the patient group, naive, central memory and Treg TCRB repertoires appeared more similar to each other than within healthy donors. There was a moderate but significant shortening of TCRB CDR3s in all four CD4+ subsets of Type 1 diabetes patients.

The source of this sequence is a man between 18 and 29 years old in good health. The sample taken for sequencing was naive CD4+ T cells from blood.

This CDR3 is CASAGQGGVETQYF. For the CDR3, the DNA is TGCGCCAGCGCCGGACAGGGAGGAGTAGAGACCCAGTACTTC. The chain is built from TRBV5-1 and TRBJ2-5; 8 nucleotides align to TRBD1. Germline CDR1 is SGHRS and CDR2 is YFSETQ. V lost 7 bases and J lost 4; bases outside the gene matches: 9. The CDR3 extends over 14 amino acids.